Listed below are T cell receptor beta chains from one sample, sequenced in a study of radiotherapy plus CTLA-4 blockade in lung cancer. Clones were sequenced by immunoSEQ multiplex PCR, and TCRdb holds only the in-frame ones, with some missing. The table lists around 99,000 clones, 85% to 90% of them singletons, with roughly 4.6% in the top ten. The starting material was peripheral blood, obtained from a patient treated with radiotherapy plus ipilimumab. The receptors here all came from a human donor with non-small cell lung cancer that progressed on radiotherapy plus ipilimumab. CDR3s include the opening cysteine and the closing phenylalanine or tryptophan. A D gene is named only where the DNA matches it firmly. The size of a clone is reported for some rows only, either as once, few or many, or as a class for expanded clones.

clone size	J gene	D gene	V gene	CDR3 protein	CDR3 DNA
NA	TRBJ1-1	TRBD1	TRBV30	CAWGDRGTEAFF	TGTGCCTGGGGAGACAGGGGCACTGAAGCTTTCTTT
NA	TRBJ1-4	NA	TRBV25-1	CASSESTATNEKLFF	TGTGCCAGCAGTGAATCGACAGCAACTAATGAAAAACTGTTTTTT
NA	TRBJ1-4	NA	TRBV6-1	CASSERRGATVLFF	TGTGCCAGCAGTGAGAGGCGGGGGGCGACAGTCCTGTTTTTT
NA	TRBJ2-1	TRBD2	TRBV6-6	CASSTTSGMNEQFF	TGTGCCAGCAGTACGACTAGCGGGATGAATGAGCAGTTCTTC
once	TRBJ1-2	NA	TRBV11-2	CASSSTGSYGYTF	TGTGCCAGCAGCTCCACGGGGAGCTACGGCTACACCTTC
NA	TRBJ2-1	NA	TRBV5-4	CASSRGGDRPYNEQFF	TGTGCCAGCAGCCGAGGGGGAGACAGGCCCTACAATGAGCAGTTCTTC
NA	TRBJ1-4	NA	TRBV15	CATSRDGTSNEKLFF	TGTGCCACCAGCAGGGATGGGACATCTAATGAAAAACTGTTTTTT
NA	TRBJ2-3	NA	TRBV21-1	CASSKGTARGPQQWYF	TGTGCCAGCAGCAAAGGGACCGCCCGCGGCCCCCAGCAGTGGTATTTT
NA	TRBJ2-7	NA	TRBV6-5	CASRLAGTIVSEQYF	TGTGCCAGCAGGCTAGCCGGGACGATAGTTTCCGAGCAGTACTTC
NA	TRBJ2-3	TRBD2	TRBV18	CASSPRTSGKTDTQYF	TGTGCCAGCTCACCACGGACTAGCGGGAAAACAGATACGCAGTATTTT
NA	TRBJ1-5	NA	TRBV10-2	CASSESKVNQPQHF	TGCGCCAGCAGTGAGTCAAAGGTCAATCAGCCCCAGCATTTT
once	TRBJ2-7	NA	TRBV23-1	CASSQSYQDQAGGSTYEQYF	TGCGCCAGCAGTCAATCGTATCAGGACCAGGCGGGCGGGTCTACCTACGAGCAGTACTTC
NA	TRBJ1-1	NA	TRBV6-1	CASSDGDGNTEAFF	TGTGCCAGCAGTGATGGGGACGGAAACACTGAAGCTTTCTTT
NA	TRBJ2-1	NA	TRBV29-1	CSVESGRSSYNEQFF	TGCAGCGTTGAATCAGGGCGGAGTTCCTACAATGAGCAGTTCTTC
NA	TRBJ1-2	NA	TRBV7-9	CASGRGTLVGYTF	TGTGCCAGCGGGAGAGGGACTCTAGTAGGCTACACCTTC
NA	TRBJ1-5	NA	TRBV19	CASRGPSNVENQPQHF	TGTGCCAGTAGGGGGCCATCCAATGTGGAGAATCAGCCCCAGCATTTT
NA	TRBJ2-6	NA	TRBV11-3	CASSLRQSSGANVLTF	TGTGCCAGCAGCCTACGACAGAGCTCTGGGGCCAACGTCCTGACTTTC
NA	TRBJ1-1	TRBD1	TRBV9	CASSAGTVTTEAFF	TGTGCCAGCAGCGCCGGGACAGTGACAACTGAAGCTTTCTTT
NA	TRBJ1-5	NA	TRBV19	CASSIRDSNQPQHF	TGTGCCAGTAGTATCAGGGATAGCAATCAGCCCCAGCATTTT
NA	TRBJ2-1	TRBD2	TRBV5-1	CASSKGLAGDNEQFF	TGCGCCAGCAGCAAGGGACTAGCGGGAGACAATGAGCAGTTCTTC
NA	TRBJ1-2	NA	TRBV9	CASSGRMGYTF	TGTGCCAGCAGCGGGAGAATGGGCTACACCTTC
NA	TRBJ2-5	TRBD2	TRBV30	CAWSVGAGGPETQYF	TGTGCCTGGAGTGTAGGAGCGGGAGGCCCAGAGACCCAGTACTTC
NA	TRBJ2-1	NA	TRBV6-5	CASTAGEEQFF	TGTGCCAGCACCGCCGGAGAGGAGCAGTTCTTC
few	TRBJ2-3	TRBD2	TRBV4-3	CASSQETGLASQYF	TGCGCCAGCAGCCAAGAAACGGGACTAGCCTCGCAGTATTTT
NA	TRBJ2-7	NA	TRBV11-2	CASSSPPKDEQYF	TGTGCCAGCAGCTCCCCCCCTAAGGACGAGCAGTACTTC
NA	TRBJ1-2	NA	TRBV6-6	CASSYSTRNGYTF	TGTGCCAGCAGTTACTCGACACGTAATGGCTACACCTTC
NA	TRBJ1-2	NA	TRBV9	CASSVRSGDGYTF	TGTGCCAGCAGCGTCCGATCAGGGGATGGCTACACCTTC
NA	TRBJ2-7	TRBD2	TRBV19	CASSTQRTSYEQYF	TGTGCCAGTAGTACACAGAGGACTAGCTACGAGCAGTACTTC
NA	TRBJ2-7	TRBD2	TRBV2	CAVRTSPTKSSYEQYF	TGTGCCGTACGGACTAGTCCTACCAAGAGCTCCTACGAGCAGTACTTC
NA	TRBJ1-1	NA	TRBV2	CATENTEAFF	TGTGCCACCGAGAACACTGAAGCTTTCTTT
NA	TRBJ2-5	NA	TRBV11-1	CASRSPGVQETQYF	TGTGCCAGCAGATCACCCGGGGTGCAAGAGACCCAGTACTTC
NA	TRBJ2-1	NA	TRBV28	CASSLGGSGHHNEQFF	TGTGCCAGCAGTTTAGGGGGGAGCGGGCACCACAATGAGCAGTTCTTC
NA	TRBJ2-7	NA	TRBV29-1	CSVGGRYEQYF	TGCAGCGTTGGAGGGCGATACGAGCAGTACTTC
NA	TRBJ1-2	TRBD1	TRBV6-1	CASSFMTGDGYTF	TGTGCCAGCAGTTTTATGACAGGGGATGGCTACACCTTC
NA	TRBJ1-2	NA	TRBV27	CASREGGRTYGYTF	TGTGCCAGCAGGGAGGGGGGGAGAACTTATGGCTACACCTTC
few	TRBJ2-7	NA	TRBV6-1	CASSEAAVYEQYF	TGTGCCAGCAGTGAGGCAGCGGTCTACGAGCAGTACTTC